This T cell receptor (beta chain) stems from a study of STAT5B mutations in CD4+ large granular lymphocyte leukemia. CDR1 and CDR2 (germline): SGHDN, FVKESK. Trimming pared 1 base from V and 8 bases from J, leaving 9 bases between. The CDR3 is 13 amino acids. Original methodology: The detection floor for productive clonotype frequency was 2.59 x 10-5. Libraries were prepared by immunoSEQ multiplex PCR; TCRdb keeps only in-frame clonotypes and omits some of them. V and J calls and clone size are as listed in that table; D and trimming were resolved from the DNA. Among about 30,000 clones listed, around 80% were seen once.

This chain joins TRBV14 and TRBJ2-1; perhaps TRBD1 as D (5 bases). This clonotype originated in a human donor in good health. The sample comprised CD4+ T cells from blood buffy coats. In DNA form, the CDR3 reads TGTGCCAGCAGCCAAGTTGTGGGGCATGAGCAGTTCTTC. This gives the protein CASSQVVGHEQFF.